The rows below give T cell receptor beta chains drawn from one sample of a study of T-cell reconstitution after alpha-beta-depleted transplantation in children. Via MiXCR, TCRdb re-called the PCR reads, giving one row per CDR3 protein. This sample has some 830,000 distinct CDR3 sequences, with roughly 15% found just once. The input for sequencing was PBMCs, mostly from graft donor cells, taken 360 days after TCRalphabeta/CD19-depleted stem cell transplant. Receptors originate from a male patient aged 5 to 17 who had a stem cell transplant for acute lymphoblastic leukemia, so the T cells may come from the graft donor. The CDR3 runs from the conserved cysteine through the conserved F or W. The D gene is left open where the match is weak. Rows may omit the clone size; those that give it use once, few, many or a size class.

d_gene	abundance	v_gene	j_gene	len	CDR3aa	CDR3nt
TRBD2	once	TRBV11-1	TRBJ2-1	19	CASSFEGLAANRPYNEQFF	TGTGCCAGCAGCTTTGAGGGACTAGCGGCCAATCGTCCCTACAATGAGCAGTTCTTC
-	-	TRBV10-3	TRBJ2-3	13	CAISLLAPDTQYF	TGTGCCATCAGCTTACTAGCCCCAGATACGCAGTATTTT
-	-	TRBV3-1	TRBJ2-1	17	CASSQEPLRSSYNEQFF	TGTGCCAGCAGCCAAGAGCCCTTGCGGAGCTCCTACAATGAGCAGTTCTTC
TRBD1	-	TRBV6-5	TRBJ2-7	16	CASSFRTGGANYEQYF	TGTGCCAGCAGTTTCAGGACAGGGGGCGCAAATTACGAGCAGTACTTC
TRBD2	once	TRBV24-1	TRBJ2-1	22	CATSDRGGFGYTSGSSYNEQFF	TGTGCCACCAGTGATCGCGGGGGGTTTGGGTACACTAGCGGAAGCTCCTACAATGAGCAGTTCTTC
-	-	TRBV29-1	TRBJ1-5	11	CSVGDGQPQHF	TGCAGCGTTGGAGACGGTCAGCCCCAGCATTTT
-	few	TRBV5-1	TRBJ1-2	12	CASWDVYYGYTF	TGCGCCAGTTGGGACGTTTACTATGGCTACACCTTC
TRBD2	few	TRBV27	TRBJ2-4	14	CASSLAGSKNIQYF	TGTGCCAGCAGCCTAGCGGGATCCAAAAACATTCAGTACTTC
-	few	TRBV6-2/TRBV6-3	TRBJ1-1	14	CASSPLRENTEAFF	TGTGCCAGCAGTCCCCTGCGGGAGAACACTGAAGCTTTCTTT
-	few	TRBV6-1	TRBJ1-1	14	CASTNSGGSNEAFF	TGTGCCAGCACTAACAGTGGGGGGTCCAATGAAGCTTTCTTT
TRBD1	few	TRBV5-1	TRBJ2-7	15	CASSGRTGLIYEQYF	TGCGCCAGCAGTGGTCGGACAGGGTTAATCTACGAGCAGTACTTC
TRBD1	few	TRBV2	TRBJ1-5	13	CASAGQGRQPQHF	TGTGCCAGCGCAGGACAGGGCAGACAGCCCCAGCATTTT
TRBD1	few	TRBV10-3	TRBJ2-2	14	CATRDRGLTGELFF	TGTGCCACCCGGGACAGGGGACTCACCGGGGAGCTGTTTTTT
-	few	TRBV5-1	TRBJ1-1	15	CASRRFTTVHTEAFF	TGCGCCAGCCGCCGGTTTACGACAGTCCACACTGAAGCTTTCTTT
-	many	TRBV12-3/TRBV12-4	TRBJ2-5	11	CASSPGTPQYF	TGTGCCAGCAGCCCCGGGACACCCCAGTACTTC
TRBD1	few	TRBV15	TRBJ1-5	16	CATSRDIGTVNQPQHF	TGTGCCACCAGCAGAGATATAGGGACAGTCAATCAGCCCCAGCATTTT
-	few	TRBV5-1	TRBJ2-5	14	CASSLGLYEETQYF	TGCGCCAGCAGCTTGGGACTATATGAAGAGACCCAGTACTTC
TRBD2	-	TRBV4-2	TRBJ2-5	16	CASSQGVAGLGETQYF	TGTGCCAGCAGCCAAGGCGTCGCGGGACTAGGAGAGACCCAGTACTTC
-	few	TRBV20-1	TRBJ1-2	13	CSASPGEHYGYTF	TGCAGTGCTAGCCCAGGGGAACACTATGGCTACACCTTC
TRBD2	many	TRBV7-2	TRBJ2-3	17	CASSKRTSGRNTDTQYF	TGTGCCAGCAGCAAAAGGACTAGCGGGAGGAACACAGATACGCAGTATTTT
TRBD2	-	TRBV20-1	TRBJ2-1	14	CSPFKSSGRGEQFF	TGCAGTCCTTTCAAGAGTAGCGGGAGGGGCGAGCAGTTCTTC
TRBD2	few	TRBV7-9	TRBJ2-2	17	CASSPYIAGVNTGELFF	TGTGCCAGCAGCCCTTACATAGCGGGGGTGAACACCGGGGAGCTGTTTTTT
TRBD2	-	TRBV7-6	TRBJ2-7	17	CASSLAVGEREFDEQYF	TGTGCCAGCAGCTTAGCGGTGGGGGAGCGGGAGTTTGACGAGCAGTACTTC
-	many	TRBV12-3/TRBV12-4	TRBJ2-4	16	CASSPTFLLAKNIQYF	TGTGCCAGCAGTCCCACGTTCCTCTTAGCCAAAAACATTCAGTACTTC
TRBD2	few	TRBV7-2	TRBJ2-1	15	CASSLWLAGVSEQFF	TGTGCCAGCAGCTTATGGCTAGCGGGAGTATCCGAGCAGTTCTTC
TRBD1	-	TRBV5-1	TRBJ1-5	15	CASSFAGQGGDPQHF	TGCGCCAGCAGCTTCGCCGGACAGGGGGGCGATCCCCAGCATTTT
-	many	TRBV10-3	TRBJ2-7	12	CAIKSGSDEQYF	TGTGCCATCAAGTCGGGGTCTGACGAGCAGTACTTC
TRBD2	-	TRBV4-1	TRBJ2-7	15	CASSQPKRENYEQYF	TGCGCCAGCAGCCAACCAAAGCGGGAGAACTACGAGCAGTACTTC
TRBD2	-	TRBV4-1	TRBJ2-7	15	CASSRLLAISYEQYF	TGCGCCAGCAGCCGCCTACTAGCGATCTCCTACGAGCAGTACTTC
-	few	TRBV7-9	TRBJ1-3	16	CASSPRDGYSGNTIYF	TGTGCCAGCAGCCCACGGGACGGCTACTCTGGAAACACCATATATTTT
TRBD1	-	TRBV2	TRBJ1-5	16	CASRPGTGRRNQPQHF	TGTGCCAGCAGACCCGGGACAGGGCGGAGAAATCAGCCCCAGCATTTT